Each of the 20 T cell receptor beta chains below was sequenced from the same sample in a study of blood T cells in healthy people across ages. The use of a sample-barcoded 5' primer and a J-beta primer mix characterized a second PCR of 7 to 11 cycles. TCRdb fed the 5' RACE reads into MiXCR, producing one record per CDR3 protein. Of about 1.1 million distinct CDR3 sequences in the sample, around two fifths were seen once. The material sequenced was blood. Receptors originate from a man aged 18 to 29 in good health.

The CDR3 reads CASSVQGGELFF. CDR3 coding DNA: TGTGCCAGCAGTGTTCAAGGCGGGGAGCTGTTTTTT. The chain carries TRBV25-1 and TRBJ2-2; D uncertain. Germline V lookup: CDR1 MGHDK, CDR2 SYGVNS. The V end lost 4 bases, the J end lost 7 bases, and 7 bases lay between the germline ends. This CDR3 is 12 amino acids long.

This chain joins TRBV20-1 and TRBJ1-1; perhaps TRBD1 as D (5 bases). CDR3 length equals 11 residues. Germline loops: CDR1 DFQATT, CDR2 SNEGSKA (reference sequence). The ends were cut back, 6 bases at V and 6 bases at J, with 11 bases in the middle. In DNA, the CDR3 is TGCAGTGCGTGGGGGGGTGCTGAAGCTTTCTTT. Protein product: CSAWGGAEAFF.

This clonotype was picked up a small number of times. This chain links TRBV20-1 with TRBJ2-1; 10 positions match TRBD2. CDR1 is DFQATT, CDR2 SNEGSKA, per germline (reference sequence). CDR3 length: 15 amino acids. V lost 6 bases and J lost 3; bases outside the gene matches: 8. This chain's CDR3 is CSASLAGVFYNEQFF. DNA of the CDR3: TGCAGTGCGAGCCTAGCGGGGGTCTTCTACAATGAGCAGTTCTTC.

The rearrangement joins TRBV6-2 or TRBV6-3 to TRBJ1-2; TRBD1 might be the D (6 bases). Trimming removed 2 bases from V and 4 bases from J, with 17 bases in between. In germline, CDR1 is MNHEY, CDR2 SVGEGT. This CDR3 comprises 16 residues. The CDR3 reads CASSYVGGAMSYGYTF. DNA for the CDR3: TGTGCCAGCAGTTACGTTGGGGGCGCTATGTCCTATGGCTACACCTTC.

This clonotype has just a few counts. The chain has TRBV7-2 and TRBJ2-5; either TRBD1 or TRBD2 may fit D (6 bases each). The CDR3 runs to 15 residues. The V gene's germline CDR1 is SGHTA and CDR2 FQGNSA. V shed 1 base and J shed 2 bases, with 11 bases lying between them. In DNA, the CDR3 is TGTGCCAGCAGCTTAGTCAGGGGAGGTCAAGAGACCCAGTACTTC. Its protein is CASSLVRGGQETQYF.

The chain is built from TRBV28 and TRBJ2-4; D may be TRBD1 or TRBD2 (5 bases each). Germline V gene lookup returns CDR1 MDHEN and CDR2 SYDVKM. Trimming left V 3 bases short and J 0 bases short, with 9 bases between. The CDR3 runs to 15 residues. This CDR3 is CASSLGTLAKNIQYF. The CDR3 nucleotides read TGTGCCAGCAGTTTGGGGACGTTAGCCAAAAACATTCAGTACTTC.

V gene TRBV4-2 combines with J gene TRBJ1-3; TRBD1 matches at 7 bases. The CDR3 length is 19 residues. Germline V gene sequence: CDR1 LGHNA, CDR2 YNFKEQ. Trimming took 0 bases from V and 7 from J; bases not matched to a gene: 18. The CDR3 nucleotides read TGTGCCAGCAGCCAAGACCCCTCACCCAGGGGGGTTCATAGTAACACCATATATTTT. It is translated as CASSQDPSPRGVHSNTIYF.

This clonotype was counted between two and nine times. This chain links TRBV4-1 with TRBJ2-1; D possibly corresponds to TRBD2 (5 bases). V lost 0 bases and J lost 3, with 15 bases in between. From germline, CDR1 is MGHRA and CDR2 YSYEKL. CDR3 length: 17 residues. The CDR3 DNA sequence: TGCGCCAGCAGCCAAGAGTCCGTGACTAAAAGCTACAATGAGCAGTTCTTC. It translates to CASSQESVTKSYNEQFF.

J is TRBJ1-4 and V is TRBV2; D is unclear. CDR1 SNHLY and CDR2 FYNNEI come from the germline V gene. The CDR3 is 14 residues long. Trimming removed 6 bases at V and 3 bases at J, with 11 bases between. The CDR3 DNA reads as TGTGCCAGCAGGTCTAGAGGGTCTAATGAAAAACTGTTTTTT. The encoded protein is CASRSRGSNEKLFF.

This clonotype is a singleton in its sample. A junction boundary mismatches the germline segment, possibly from a read error. This chain links TRBV5-1 with TRBJ2-3; 7 nucleotides match TRBD2. Germline V gene sequence: CDR1 SGHRS, CDR2 YFSETQ. CDR3 length: 16 amino acids. The CDR3 region is CASSLAALTSTDTQDF. The CDR3 bases are TGCGCCAGCAGCTTGGCTGCACTGACTAGCACAGATACGCAGGATTTT.

The V and J genes are TRBV20-1 and TRBJ1-5; D uncertain. With 0 bases removed from V and 0 bases from J, the gap between germline ends came to 9 bases. The CDR3 spans 15 residues. The germline V gene encodes CDR1 DFQATT and CDR2 SNEGSKA (reference sequence). CDR3 sequence: CSARDIQYSNQPQHF. The CDR3 DNA reads TGCAGTGCTAGAGATATACAGTATAGCAATCAGCCCCAGCATTTT.

This clonotype occurred a few times. This rearrangement joins TRBV20-1 to TRBJ1-2; 7 bases map to TRBD1. The J segment lost 4 bases and the V segment lost 6 bases, leaving 14 bases of the junction unmatched. The CDR3 extends over 15 amino acids. Germline V lookup: CDR1 DFQATT, CDR2 SNEGSKA (reference sequence). The CDR3 bases are TGCAGTGCGCGTAACCGGCCGCGGGACAGCTATGGCTACACCTTC. This encodes CSARNRPRDSYGYTF.

The chain has TRBV6-5 and TRBJ1-5; D might be TRBD1 (6 bases). The CDR3 loop spans 13 amino acids. Trimming removed 8 bases at V and 5 bases at J, with 13 bases between. Germline loops: CDR1 MNHEY, CDR2 SVGAGI. Written as DNA, the CDR3 is TGTGCCAGCGGGAAGGGGGAGGATCAGCCCCAGCATTTT. It specifies CASGKGEDQPQHF.

V usage is TRBV24-1 and J usage is TRBJ2-4; 11 bases are a match to TRBD1. The V gene's germline CDR1 is KGHDR and CDR2 SFDVKD. CDR3 size: 11 residues. V gave up 7 bases and J gave up 14 bases; unmatched junction bases: 3. In DNA, the CDR3 is TGTGCCACCAGGAGGACAGGGGGCGAGTACTTC. It encodes CATRRTGGEYF.

Of note for this clonotype: A read error may produce the germline difference seen at one junction end. The rearrangement uses TRBV24-1 and TRBJ2-6, with D possibly being TRBD2 (7 bases). The CDR3 runs to 18 residues. The germline gives CDR1 KGHDR, CDR2 SFDVKD. The CDR3 nucleotides read TGTGCCACCAGTGATCCGAGTGGGGGGGATGCAGGGGCCAGCGTCCTGACTTTC. Residues: CATSDPSGGDAGASVLTF.

This clonotype was counted between two and nine times. This chain joins TRBV5-6 and TRBJ1-1, with no clear D. V gave up 0 bases and J gave up 7 bases, with 7 bases separating them. The CDR3 runs to 12 residues. The germline V gene has CDR1 SGHDT and CDR2 YYEEEE. In DNA, the CDR3 is TGTGCCAGCAGCTTGGGGAGAAATGAAGCTTTCTTT. This sequence encodes CASSLGRNEAFF.

This clonotype was picked up a small number of times. The chain uses TRBV9 and TRBJ1-2; no clear D. Germline lookup yields CDR1 SGDLS and CDR2 YYNGEE. Between the trimmed V and J ends, which lost 7 bases and 8 bases, there was a span of 21 bases. The CDR3 runs to 14 residues. In DNA form, the CDR3 reads TGTGCCAGCTCCCCCACGCGGAGGGCGAACGGCTACACCTTC. Amino acids: CASSPTRRANGYTF.

The J gene is TRBJ1-6, the V gene TRBV5-6, with 7 bases that match TRBD1. This CDR3 has 17 residues. Losses at the gene ends were 2 bases for V and 1 base for J; bases not matched to a gene: 6. Per the germline V gene, CDR1 is SGHDT and CDR2 is YYEEEE. The CDR3 DNA reads TGTGCCAGCAGCTTTCAGGGGGTTCGGTCCTATAATTCACCCCTCCACTTT. This codes for CASSFQGVRSYNSPLHF.

This clonotype came up once. The rearrangement links TRBV5-1 to TRBJ1-1; D might be TRBD1 (5 bases). V lost 4 bases, J lost 4 bases, and 14 bases lay in between. CDR3 length equals 14 residues. Germline V gives CDR1 SGHRS, CDR2 YFSETQ. CDR3 region: CASSQTGDLTEAFF. The CDR3 DNA sequence: TGCGCCAGCAGCCAAACAGGTGACCTCACTGAAGCTTTCTTT.

V gene TRBV7-2 combines with J gene TRBJ2-5; 12 nucleotides line up with TRBD2. Germline V CDR1 and CDR2: SGHTA, FQGNSA. V lost 1 base, J lost 11 bases, and 17 bases stayed unmatched. There are 18 residues in the CDR3. CDR3 bases: TGTGCCAGCAGCTTAGTAGGTCGACTAGCGGGGGTTTTGCCTGAGCAGTACTTC. Residues: CASSLVGRLAGVLPEQYF.